A selection of T cell receptor beta chains follows, all from one sample in a study of shared clonotypes between healthy human individuals. The protocol was immunoSEQ multiplex PCR, while the TCRdb copy is restricted to in-frame clones and leaves out a portion. This sample carries about 2.4 million clones, around nine tenths of them seen once, and the ten largest clones take over 0.12%. Sequencing was carried out using naive CD4+ T cells sorted from blood. Receptors originate from a man aged 18 to 30 in good health. Both conserved end residues are part of each CDR3.

TRBV4-2 | 17 | CASSQDYGPSSYNEQFF
TRBV6-4 | 14 | CASSSMGSGSPLHF
TRBV7-2 | 15 | CASSLEGGISYEQYF
TRBV7-9 | 15 | CASSYEALAYNEQFF
TRBV7-9 | 16 | CASSLVSKGATGELFF
TRBV10-3 | 15 | CATGRDQSSSYEQYF
TRBV6-1 | 11 | CAVGQFYEQYF
TRBV5-1 | 15 | CASSLAWTMNTEAFF
TRBV28 | 13 | CASSLIQNYGYTF
TRBV2 | 13 | CASTVTVAGEQYF
TRBV2 | 11 | CASSAQIAQYF
TRBV28 | 15 | CASSLSGLSNQPQHF
TRBV28 | 12 | CATGGNLYEQYF
TRBV13 | 16 | CASSLPGTSGSYEQYF
TRBV11-2 | 15 | CASSLGYSTQETQYF
TRBV28 | 13 | CATRTVANYGYTF
TRBV27 | 14 | CASSLGTGGETQYF